Below are 15 T cell receptor beta chains sequenced from a single sample in a study of blood T cell repertoires in COVID-19. Clones were read by immunoSEQ multiplex PCR, and TCRdb kept only the in-frame ones, dropping some. Of approximately 100,000 clones listed, roughly 91% are singletons. Sequencing input: peripheral blood. These receptors all stem from a human donor with acute or convalescent COVID-19. The donor label of this sample is uncertain.

This clone was observed a single time. This chain connects TRBV6-2 or TRBV6-3 to TRBJ1-4, with D possibly matching TRBD1 (5 bases). Germline V lookup: CDR1 MNHEY, CDR2 SVGEGT. The V end was cut by 5 bases, the J end by 5 bases, with 9 bases between. The CDR3 extends over 13 amino acids. The CDR3: CASSPRQNEKLFF. The CDR3 DNA reads TGTGCCAGCAGTCCGAGACAGAATGAAAAACTGTTTTTT.

The J gene is TRBJ2-3, the V gene TRBV5-4, with D maybe TRBD2 (6 bases). The CDR3 has 16 amino acids. V lost 1 base to trimming and J lost 3 bases, with 15 bases between them. The germline V gene has CDR1 SGHNT and CDR2 YYREEE (reference sequence). CDR3 nucleotide sequence: TGTGCCAGCAGCTTGACTAGCAACCCAATAACAGATACGCAGTATTTT. It is translated as CASSLTSNPITDTQYF. The full variable domain, in which reference TRBV5-4 and TRBJ2-3 provide the parts outside the CDR3, is ETGVTQSPTHLIKTRGQQVTLRCSSQSGHNTVSWYQQALGQGPQFIFQYYREEENGRGNFPPRFSGLQFPNYSSELNVNALELDDSALYLCASSLTSNPITDTQYFGPGTRLTVL.

The chain recombines TRBV10-3 with TRBJ2-1; a weak D match, TRBD2 (5 bases). CDR3 length equals 14 residues. Trimming removed 7 bases from V and 3 bases from J, with 13 bases in between. CDR1 is ENHRY, CDR2 SYGVKD, per germline. CDR3: CAIKRDGIYNEQFF. The CDR3 coding sequence is TGTGCCATCAAGCGAGACGGGATCTACAATGAGCAGTTCTTC.

The chain joins TRBV9 to TRBJ2-3; the match to TRBD2 covers 10 bases. The CDR3 covers 14 residues. V trimming: 3 bases; J trimming: 6 bases; junction bases outside the gene matches: 4. Germline V gene data show CDR1 as SGDLS and CDR2 as YYNGEE. The CDR3 bases are TGTGCCAGCAGCGCGATACTAGCGGGGGATACGCAGTATTTT. Translating it yields CASSAILAGDTQYF.

The chain carries TRBV7-9 and TRBJ2-5, with 15 bases fitting TRBD2. Germline V gene sequence: CDR1 SEHNR, CDR2 FQNEAQ (reference sequence). After removal of 5 bases from V and 5 bases from J, the junction contained 6 bases not matched to a gene. The CDR3 runs 16 residues. CDR3 protein: CASSRGLAGGWETQYF. The CDR3 DNA reads TGTGCCAGCAGCAGGGGACTAGCGGGAGGATGGGAGACCCAGTACTTC. The whole variable domain, filled in from reference TRBV7-9 and TRBJ2-5, reads DTGVSQNPRHKITKRGQNVTFRCDPISEHNRLYWYRQTLGQGPEFLTYFQNEAQLEKSRLLSDRFSAERPKGSFSTLEIQRTEQGDSAMYLCASSRGLAGGWETQYFGPGTRLLVL.

The chain uses TRBV28 and TRBJ1-5, with D perhaps matching TRBD1 (5 bases). The CDR3 loop spans 15 amino acids. V gave up 2 bases and J gave up 8 bases, with 16 bases separating them. Looked up from germline, CDR1 is MDHEN and CDR2 is SYDVKM. The CDR3 region is CASSLKEVRGEPQHF. CDR3 DNA: TGTGCCAGCAGTTTAAAGGAGGTTCGGGGGGAGCCCCAGCATTTT.

About this clone: The same CDR3 arises from other DNA sequences in this sample as well. The rearrangement links TRBV5-1 to TRBJ1-1; no reliable D call. With 0 bases removed from V and 1 base from J, the gap between germline ends came to 7 bases. The germline gives CDR1 SGHRS, CDR2 YFSETQ. The CDR3 is 14 residues long. The chain's CDR3 is CASSLVAGNTEAFF. In DNA form, the CDR3 reads TGCGCCAGCAGCTTGGTAGCCGGGAACACTGAAGCTTTCTTT.

The chain recombines TRBV7-2 with TRBJ2-7; TRBD2 matches at 13 bases. The trim removed 5 bases at V and 6 bases at J, leaving 13 bases unmatched. Germline CDR1 is SGHTA and CDR2 is FQGNSA. This CDR3 is 17 amino acids long. CDR3 coding DNA: TGTGCCAGCAGCCAAGGGACTAGCGGGACCAAGGTCGGCGAGCAGTACTTC. This codes for CASSQGTSGTKVGEQYF.

The chain joins TRBV5-6 to TRBJ2-5, with TRBD2 matching 10 bases. Looked up from germline, CDR1 is SGHDT and CDR2 is YYEEEE. The CDR3 consists of 17 residues. V was clipped by 4 bases and J by 4 bases; unmatched bases: 13. The CDR3 DNA is TGTGCCAGCAGCGAAGCGGGAGGGCCTGGGATTGGAGAGACCCAGTACTTC. Amino acids: CASSEAGGPGIGETQYF.

The rearrangement uses TRBV10-3 and TRBJ2-2, with D possibly TRBD2 on 7 matching bases. The V end lost 2 bases, the J end lost 4 bases, and 14 bases lay between the germline ends. The CDR3 spans 16 residues. The germline CDR1 and CDR2 sequences are ENHRY and SYGVKD. The CDR3 coding sequence is TGTGCCATCAGTGAGGACGGGGGGCGAAGCACCGGGGAGCTGTTTTTT. Amino acids: CAISEDGGRSTGELFF.

This chain connects TRBV2 to TRBJ1-1; D gene uncertain. The CDR3 has 13 amino acids. Germline CDR1 and CDR2: SNHLY and FYNNEI. The V end was cut by 1 base, the J end by 6 bases, with 9 bases between. CDR3 amino acids: CASSEEYVAEAFF. The CDR3 DNA reads TGTGCCAGCAGTGAAGAATATGTCGCTGAAGCTTTCTTT.

This rearrangement joins TRBV5-1 to TRBJ2-3, with D perhaps TRBD2 (5 bases). The germline V gene encodes CDR1 SGHRS and CDR2 YFSETQ. This CDR3 comprises 13 residues. The V gene lost 0 bases and the J gene lost 3 bases, with 5 bases spanning the gap. CDR3 residues: CASSLAGTDTQYF. The DNA of the CDR3 is TGCGCCAGCAGCTTGGCGGGAACAGATACGCAGTATTTT.

V gene TRBV5-1 combines with J gene TRBJ2-3; D remains ambiguous. Germline V gene data show CDR1 as SGHRS and CDR2 as YFSETQ. The CDR3 consists of 13 residues. V lost 2 bases to trimming and J lost 4 bases, with 8 bases between them. The CDR3 nucleotides read TGCGCCAGCAGCTTAGAGGTAGCAGATACGCAGTATTTT. Amino acid sequence: CASSLEVADTQYF. Full variable domain (rest looked up from reference TRBV5-1 and TRBJ2-3): KAGVTQTPRYLIKTRGQQVTLSCSPISGHRSVSWYQQTPGQGLQFLFEYFSETQRNKGNFPGRFSGRQFSNSRSEMNVSTLELGDSALYLCASSLEVADTQYFGPGTRLTVL.

The chain carries TRBV6-1 and TRBJ1-6; maybe TRBD1 (6 bases). The CDR3 spans 15 residues. Germline lookup yields CDR1 MNHNS and CDR2 SASEGT. Trimming cost V 2 bases and J 8 bases, with 13 bases left between them. CDR3 nucleotides: TGTGCCAGCAGTGAATACCGTGCAGGGGATTCACCCCTCCACTTT. This sequence encodes CASSEYRAGDSPLHF.

The chain couples TRBV5-6 to TRBJ2-3, with TRBD2 matching over 7 bases. CDR3 size: 16 residues. Germline CDR1 is SGHDT and CDR2 is YYEEEE. Losses at the gene ends were 4 bases for V and 1 base for J; bases not matched to a gene: 9. CDR3 coding DNA: TGTGCCAGCAGCCTGAGGGCTAGCGGCCGCACAGATACGCAGTATTTT. It specifies CASSLRASGRTDTQYF.